Listed here are 20 T cell receptor beta chains from one sample, sequenced in a study of blood T cell repertoires in COVID-19. The data were produced by immunoSEQ multiplex PCR, yet TCRdb's version contains in-frame clones alone and is incomplete. Of 150,000 to 200,000 clones in the sample, more than 80% are singletons; the top ten hold around 2%. The sequencing input was peripheral blood. These TCRs come from a woman aged 55-75 years with COVID-19, enrolled during active disease.

This clone appeared a single time. V is TRBV11-3 and J is TRBJ1-1; 9 bases match TRBD1. J gave up 3 bases and V 5 bases, and 4 bases lay outside the gene matches. The CDR3 spans 14 residues. Germline-derived CDR1 and CDR2 are SGHNT and YENEEA. DNA for the CDR3: TGTGCCAGCAGCCAAGGACAGGGGTACACTGAAGCTTTCTTT. The encoded protein is CASSQGQGYTEAFF. Filled out from reference TRBV11-3 and TRBJ1-1, the complete variable domain reads EAGVVQSPRYKIIEKKQPVAFWCNPISGHNTLYWYLQNLGQGPELLIRYENEEAVDDSQLPKDRFSAERLKGVDSTLKIQPAELGDSAVYLCASSQGQGYTEAFFGQGTRLTVV.

The gene calls are TRBV2 and TRBJ1-1; 9 nucleotides match TRBD1. V lost 4 bases and J lost 10; bases outside the gene matches: 10. Germline CDR1 reads SNHLY; CDR2 reads FYNNEI. The length of the CDR3 is 14 residues. CDR3 loop: CASSATGGLLVAFF. In nucleotides, the CDR3 is TGTGCCAGCAGTGCTACAGGGGGCTTACTGGTAGCTTTCTTT.

V usage is TRBV19 and J usage is TRBJ1-2; TRBD1 aligns across 7 bases. The CDR3 runs to 14 residues. Germline V gene lookup returns CDR1 LNHDA and CDR2 SQIVND (reference sequence). The V gene end was trimmed by 5 bases and the J gene end by 9 bases; junction bases not matched to a gene: 12. The CDR3 DNA reads as TGTGCCAGTAGTCCCCGGACAGGTAGACGGAGCTACACCTTC. Encoded protein: CASSPRTGRRSYTF.

Only one count was recorded for this clone. The chain has TRBV28 and TRBJ1-2; TRBD1 aligns across 8 bases. V lost 10 bases and J lost 3; bases outside the gene matches: 10. Germline CDR1 MDHEN, CDR2 SYDVKM. This CDR3 region has 14 residues. DNA for the CDR3: TGTGCCACCTACGGACAGGGTGGCGACTATGGCTACACCTTC. Encoded protein: CATYGQGGDYGYTF.

J is TRBJ2-2 and V is TRBV5-1; the match to TRBD2 covers 9 bases. CDR3 length equals 16 residues. V gave up 6 bases and J gave up 0 bases; unmatched junction bases: 6. CDR1 is SGHRS, CDR2 YFSETQ, per germline. DNA of the CDR3: TGCGCCAGCAACCGATTAGCGGGAGCGAACACCGGGGAGCTGTTTTTT. Its protein is CASNRLAGANTGELFF.

The V call is TRBV19, the J call TRBJ2-3, with a possible D match to TRBD2 (5 bases). The CDR3 is 15 residues long. CDR1 is LNHDA and CDR2 is SQIVND in the germline V gene (reference sequence). V was trimmed by 5 bases and J by 1 base, leaving 13 bases between them. Here the CDR3 DNA reads TGTGCCAGTAGTGTCCGGGATACCCGCACAGATACGCAGTATTTT. Residues: CASSVRDTRTDTQYF.

The chain employs TRBV7-9 and TRBJ1-2; no clear D. This CDR3 is 13 amino acids long. Germline assignment: CDR1 SEHNR and CDR2 FQNEAQ (reference sequence). The V and J ends lost 5 bases and 2 bases respectively, with 9 bases between them. This CDR3 is CASSTQINYGYTF. CDR3 nucleotides: TGTGCCAGCAGCACACAGATCAACTATGGCTACACCTTC.

The chain employs TRBV5-1 and TRBJ1-4, with D uncertain. This CDR3 is 14 amino acids long. Trimming took 3 bases from V and 5 from J, leaving 11 bases between them. CDR1 is SGHRS, CDR2 YFSETQ, per germline. CDR3 region: CASSWEGWNEKLFF. The CDR3 coding sequence is TGCGCCAGCAGCTGGGAGGGTTGGAATGAAAAACTGTTTTTT. Full variable domain (remainder filled in from reference TRBV5-1 and TRBJ1-4): KAGVTQTPRYLIKTRGQQVTLSCSPISGHRSVSWYQQTPGQGLQFLFEYFSETQRNKGNFPGRFSGRQFSNSRSEMNVSTLELGDSALYLCASSWEGWNEKLFFGSGTQLSVL.

This chain connects TRBV5-1 to TRBJ1-1, with TRBD1 matching over 9 bases. The CDR3 totals 14 residues. J lost 2 bases, V lost 3 bases, and 2 bases had no gene match. The germline V gene has CDR1 SGHRS and CDR2 YFSETQ. This CDR3 is CASSWGQGNTEAFF. Written as DNA, the CDR3 is TGCGCCAGCAGCTGGGGACAGGGCAACACTGAAGCTTTCTTT. Full variable domain (missing parts from reference TRBV5-1 and TRBJ1-1): KAGVTQTPRYLIKTRGQQVTLSCSPISGHRSVSWYQQTPGQGLQFLFEYFSETQRNKGNFPGRFSGRQFSNSRSEMNVSTLELGDSALYLCASSWGQGNTEAFFGQGTRLTVV.

This chain connects TRBV7-9 to TRBJ1-1; no clear D gene. In germline, CDR1 is SEHNR, CDR2 FQNEAQ (reference sequence). V lost 3 bases and J 1 base, leaving 9 bases between the germline ends. The CDR3 loop spans 14 amino acids. CDR3 coding DNA: TGTGCCAGCAGCTTGATGGGCTGGAACACTGAAGCTTTCTTT. Its translation is CASSLMGWNTEAFF.

The V gene is TRBV29-1, the J gene TRBJ2-1, with D unclear. The V end was cut by 2 bases, the J end by 8 bases, with 13 bases between. The length of the CDR3 is 13 residues. Germline lookup yields CDR1 SQVTM and CDR2 ANQGSEA. CDR3 coding DNA: TGCAGCGTTGAAAAAATCGCGTTCGATGAGCAGTTCTTC. Translated, it gives CSVEKIAFDEQFF.

The sample holds one count of this clone. This chain uses TRBV12-3 or TRBV12-4 with TRBJ1-2, with unresolved D. Trimming removed 4 bases from V and 6 bases from J, with 12 bases in between. This CDR3 contains 13 residues. CDR3 loop: CASSSGRYDGYTF. The CDR3 DNA is TGTGCCAGCAGTTCCGGGAGGTACGATGGCTACACCTTC.

CDR3 sequence reads: CASRPGGDGYTF. DNA of the CDR3: TGTGCCAGTAGACCGGGAGGGGATGGCTACACCTTC. This chain connects TRBV19 to TRBJ1-2; the D gene is possibly TRBD1 (5 bases). The CDR3 length is 12 residues. V was shortened by 6 bases and J by 6 bases, with 11 bases between the two germline ends. The germline gives CDR1 LNHDA, CDR2 SQIVND (reference sequence).

About this clone: Other DNA sequences in this sample translate to the same CDR3. The rearrangement uses TRBV6-2 or TRBV6-3 and TRBJ1-2; maybe TRBD1 (6 bases). The V end lost 6 bases, the J end lost 5 bases, and 13 bases lay between the germline ends. The length of the CDR3 is 13 residues. Germline assignment: CDR1 MNHEY and CDR2 SVGEGT. CDR3 nucleotide sequence: TGTGCCAGCAGCTCCGGACAGTTTTATGGCTACACCTTC. It translates to CASSSGQFYGYTF.

The rearrangement links TRBV5-1 to TRBJ1-2; TRBD1 matches 7 bases. Germline V lookup: CDR1 SGHRS, CDR2 YFSETQ. V dropped 3 bases and J dropped 2; count of bases not matched to a gene: 4. The CDR3 spans 14 residues. CDR3 protein: CASSSEQGNYGYTF. Written as DNA, the CDR3 is TGCGCCAGCAGCTCGGAACAGGGGAACTATGGCTACACCTTC.

The chain has TRBV6-2 or TRBV6-3 and TRBJ1-2; D remains ambiguous. V gave up 1 base and J gave up 2 bases, with 17 bases separating them. The CDR3 loop spans 17 amino acids. CDR1 and CDR2 from the germline V gene are MNHEY and SVGEGT. CDR3 in DNA: TGTGCCAGCAGTTACTTCCACAAACTACTAGGGAACTATGGCTACACCTTC. Its protein is CASSYFHKLLGNYGYTF.

The V and J genes are TRBV7-9 and TRBJ1-2; D ambiguous. Germline lookup yields CDR1 SEHNR and CDR2 FQNEAQ (reference sequence). CDR3 length: 13 amino acids. Trimming pared 3 bases from V and 1 base from J, leaving 6 bases between. CDR3 nucleotides: TGTGCCAGCAGCTTTGGGCGTAACTATGGCTACACCTTC. Protein: CASSFGRNYGYTF.

J is TRBJ2-1 and V is TRBV19; D might be TRBD2 (7 bases). Germline V gene data show CDR1 as LNHDA and CDR2 as SQIVND (reference sequence). The length of the CDR3 is 17 residues. The V end was cut by 6 bases, the J end by 6 bases, with 24 bases between. CDR3 in amino acids: CASRGAGDPSRPNEQFF. The CDR3, as DNA: TGTGCCAGTAGGGGGGCGGGGGACCCCTCCAGACCCAATGAGCAGTTCTTC.

The chain joins TRBV5-6 to TRBJ2-3; 8 bases match TRBD1. Germline V gene lookup returns CDR1 SGHDT and CDR2 YYEEEE. V was clipped by 3 bases and J by 2 bases; unmatched bases: 11. The CDR3 runs 17 residues. CDR3 bases: TGTGCCAGCAGCTCAATATCAGACAGGGGCTCCACAGATACGCAGTATTTT. Translated, it gives CASSSISDRGSTDTQYF.

V usage is TRBV5-1 and J usage is TRBJ1-1; perhaps TRBD1 as D (5 bases). The germline V gene has CDR1 SGHRS and CDR2 YFSETQ. This CDR3 has 16 residues. Trimming removed 4 bases at V and 4 bases at J, with 20 bases between. The CDR3 nucleotides read TGCGCCAGCAGCACCCATCGGCAGGGTGGGTCCACTGAAGCTTTCTTT. This encodes CASSTHRQGGSTEAFF.